These 11 T cell receptor beta chains were sequenced from one sample in a study of cytomegalovirus exposure and HLA in healthy donors. Libraries were prepared by immunoSEQ multiplex PCR; TCRdb keeps only in-frame clonotypes and omits some of them. The table includes about 130,000 clones, 89% detected once. The sequenced sample was PBMCs. The receptors originated from a woman aged 18-35 years in good health and CMV-seronegative.

This chain links TRBV21-1 with TRBJ2-7; the D call in the table, TRBD1, was not verified against the DNA. TRBV21-1 is annotated as a pseudogene. The CDR3 has 13 amino acids. CDR3 sequence: CASSTRDRDEQYV. CDR3 in DNA: TGTGCCAGCAGCACCAGGGACAGGGATGAGCAGTACGTC.

The chain's CDR3 is CASSEVEGNTEAFF. DNA of the CDR3: TGTGCCAGCAGTGAAGTCGAGGGGAACACTGAAGCTTTCTTT. The chain employs TRBV6-1 and TRBJ1-1; D gene uncertain. Looked up from germline, CDR1 is MNHNS and CDR2 is SASEGT. Trimming shortened V by 1 base and J by 1 base, and 7 bases separated the two germline ends. The length of the CDR3 is 14 residues.

V gene TRBV7-9 combines with J gene TRBJ1-3; 9 bases line up with TRBD1. The V gene's germline CDR1 is SEHNR and CDR2 FQNEAQ (reference sequence). With V trimmed by 3 bases and J by 4 bases, 4 bases remained unmatched. The CDR3 spans 15 residues. For the CDR3, the DNA is TGTGCCAGCAGCTTGGTTGGGACAGGGGGAAACACCATATATTTT. Its translation: CASSLVGTGGNTIYF.

V is TRBV11-2 and J is TRBJ2-7; D not resolved. There are 12 residues in the CDR3. Germline CDR1 reads SGHAT; CDR2 reads FQNNGV. V was shortened by 4 bases and J by 0 bases, with 4 bases between the two germline ends. CDR3 region: CASSSSSYEQYF. DNA for the CDR3: TGTGCCAGCAGCTCTAGCTCCTACGAGCAGTACTTC.

This chain uses TRBV7-9 with TRBJ1-6, with a weak D call TRBD1 (6 bases). Germline CDR1 reads SEHNR; CDR2 reads FQNEAQ (reference sequence). The V end was cut by 5 bases, the J end by 9 bases, with 14 bases between. The CDR3 is 14 residues long. The CDR3 is CASSAQGTPSPLHF. DNA of the CDR3: TGTGCCAGCAGCGCCCAAGGGACACCTTCACCCCTCCACTTT. Supplemented by reference TRBV7-9 and TRBJ1-6, the full variable domain reads DTGVSQNPRHKITKRGQNVTFRCDPISEHNRLYWYRQTLGQGPEFLTYFQNEAQLEKSRLLSDRFSAERPKGSFSTLEIQRTEQGDSAMYLCASSAQGTPSPLHFGNGTRLTVT.

Worth noting for this clone: Other DNA sequences in this sample translate to the same CDR3. This chain connects TRBV30 to TRBJ2-7; D is possibly TRBD2 (5 bases). CDR3 length: 12 residues. Germline CDR1 and CDR2: GTSNPN and SVGIG (reference sequence). V dropped 0 bases and J dropped 3 bases, with 6 bases sitting between them. This CDR3 reads CAWSVRGYEQYF. The CDR3 DNA is TGTGCCTGGAGTGTACGGGGCTACGAGCAGTACTTC.

V is TRBV21-1 and J is TRBJ1-1. TRBV21-1 is shown as a pseudogene. The CDR3 covers 11 residues. The CDR3 loop reads CASFRCTEAFF. CDR3 coding DNA: TGTGCCAGCTTCCGTTGTACTGAAGCTTTCTTT.

The V gene is TRBV5-1, the J gene TRBJ1-4; 9 nucleotides agree with TRBD1. V was pared by 0 bases and J by 4 bases, with 1 base of the junction left unmatched. This CDR3 contains 15 residues. In germline, CDR1 is SGHRS, CDR2 YFSETQ. The CDR3 region has the DNA TGCGCCAGCAGCTTGGGGACAGGGGTTAATGAAAAACTGTTTTTT. It yields the protein CASSLGTGVNEKLFF.

The V gene is TRBV4-1, the J gene TRBJ2-1; weak D call: TRBD1 (5 bases). The CDR3 consists of 13 residues. The germline V gene encodes CDR1 MGHRA and CDR2 YSYEKL. The ends were cut back, 5 bases at V and 4 bases at J, with 9 bases in the middle. CDR3 residues: CASSSQAYNEQFF. In DNA, the CDR3 is TGCGCCAGCAGCTCACAGGCGTACAATGAGCAGTTCTTC.

This clone has only one observation. At one boundary the junction diverges from the germline segment, which might be a read error. J is TRBJ1-5 and V is TRBV6-1; TRBD1 matches at 8 bases. Germline assignment: CDR1 MNHNS and CDR2 SASEGT. CDR3 length equals 15 residues. In DNA, the CDR3 is TGTGCCAGCAGTGAACTTGGACAGGGCGGTCAGCTCCAGCATTTT. Protein: CASSELGQGGQLQHF.

The gene calls are TRBV11-2 and TRBJ2-5; 10 positions match TRBD2. J gave up 2 bases and V 0 bases, and 3 bases lay outside the gene matches. The length of the CDR3 is 16 residues. Germline CDR1 SGHAT, CDR2 FQNNGV. The CDR3 sequence: CASSLELAGPQETQYF. The CDR3 DNA is TGTGCCAGCAGCTTAGAACTAGCGGGACCTCAAGAGACCCAGTACTTC.